This T cell receptor (beta chain) was observed in a study of cytomegalovirus exposure and HLA in healthy donors. Overall study: Assignment to the Caucasian-associated ancestry cluster applied to around 82% of the approximately 380 genotyped donors. Study conclusions and caveats: In a later analysis, productive TCRs from donors in an Asian-associated ancestry cluster reportedly carried fewer N-insertions than the cohort mean. It has been reported that TCR beta sequences accurately predicted the HLA-A and HLA-B alleles of most subjects.

Concerning this clone itself: Its matching antigen is unknown.

In the PCR, 60 Vbeta and 13 Jbeta primers were used. The table came from immunoSEQ multiplex PCR; TCRdb's copy has only in-frame clones and leaves some out. Found here are around 150,000 clones, under 70% of them singletons; the top ten hold 8.5% to 12%. Trimming at V came to 1 base and at J to 9 bases, leaving 8 bases not matched to a gene. The CDR3 spans 13 residues. The germline gives CDR1 GTSNPN, CDR2 SVGIG (reference sequence). The origin of this receptor is a man aged 30 to 39 in good health and CMV-seropositive. Source material: PBMCs. This chain uses TRBV30 with TRBJ1-2; 7 positions agree with TRBD1. CDR3 residues: CAWSATRQGRYTF. The CDR3 region has the DNA TGTGCCTGGAGTGCGACCCGACAGGGACGCTACACCTTC.